The 30 T cell receptor beta chains below come from one sample, sequenced in a study of blood T cell repertoires in COVID-19. The protocol was immunoSEQ multiplex PCR, while the TCRdb copy is restricted to in-frame clones and leaves out a portion. The table shows some 180,000 clones, with 80% to 95% occurring only once. Input material: peripheral blood. These receptors all come from a man aged 45-60 years with acute or convalescent COVID-19.

This clone has a single count. The gene calls are TRBV5-1 and TRBJ2-2, with D possibly TRBD2 on 6 matching bases. V lost 4 bases and J 2 bases, leaving 12 bases between the germline ends. The length of the CDR3 is 15 residues. Germline V CDR1 and CDR2: SGHRS, YFSETQ. This CDR3 reads CASSPQTSNTGELFF. The CDR3 DNA reads TGCGCCAGCAGCCCTCAGACTAGTAACACCGGGGAGCTGTTTTTT.

The chain carries TRBV28 and TRBJ2-7; D is perhaps TRBD1 (6 bases). In germline, CDR1 is MDHEN, CDR2 SYDVKM. This CDR3 is 15 amino acids long. Between the trimmed V and J ends, which lost 5 bases and 1 base, there was a span of 15 bases. This CDR3 is CASSPPSRGSYEQYF. The CDR3 DNA reads as TGTGCCAGCAGTCCGCCGTCCAGGGGATCCTACGAGCAGTACTTC.

The chain couples TRBV6-4 to TRBJ1-4, with D hard to call. The CDR3 spans 13 residues. Germline V gene data show CDR1 as MRHNA and CDR2 as SNTAGT. The V end was cut by 10 bases, the J end by 8 bases, with 17 bases between. This CDR3 is CAIQSAIREKLFF. As DNA, the CDR3 is TGTGCCATCCAATCTGCTATAAGAGAAAAACTGTTTTTT.

This clone was seen more than once but under ten times. This chain uses TRBV19 with TRBJ2-2; 14 bases match TRBD2. CDR1 and CDR2 (germline): LNHDA, SQIVND (reference sequence). The junction had 5 bases not matched to a gene; V was cut back by 9 bases and J by 5 bases. The length of the CDR3 is 15 residues. The DNA of the CDR3 is TGTGCCAGCGGGACTAGCGGGGGAATTACCGGGGAGCTGTTTTTT. This translates into CASGTSGGITGELFF.

The chain carries TRBV6-5 and TRBJ1-2; D is unresolved. The CDR3 is 13 amino acids. V lost 0 bases and J lost 13, with 15 bases in between. Germline V CDR1 and CDR2: MNHEY, SVGAGI. CDR3 sequence reads: CASSYSRASECTF. Written as DNA, the CDR3 is TGTGCCAGCAGTTACTCGCGGGCTTCCGAGTGCACCTTC.

The gene calls are TRBV6-2 or TRBV6-3 and TRBJ2-1; 13 bases fit TRBD2. Germline lookup yields CDR1 MNHEY and CDR2 SVGEGT. The V and J ends lost 6 bases and 8 bases, in that order; junction bases with no gene match: 7. CDR3 length equals 15 residues. DNA of the CDR3: TGTGCCAGCAGCCGCGGGACTAGCGGGGTTGATGAGCAGTTCTTC. Encoded protein: CASSRGTSGVDEQFF.

The chain is built from TRBV19 and TRBJ1-1; weak D call: TRBD1 (6 bases). CDR1 and CDR2 (germline): LNHDA, SQIVND (reference sequence). CDR3 length: 13 amino acids. The V end was cut by 10 bases, the J end by 1 base, with 13 bases between. In DNA form, the CDR3 reads TGTGCCATTTCCCGGGACAAGAACACTGAAGCTTTCTTT. It encodes CAISRDKNTEAFF.

The rearrangement uses TRBV5-6 and TRBJ2-1; D is uncertain. The germline CDR1 and CDR2 sequences are SGHDT and YYEEEE. The CDR3 extends over 12 amino acids. Trimming removed 4 bases at V and 9 bases at J, with 11 bases between. Here the CDR3 reads CASSRLMIEQFF. The CDR3 DNA sequence: TGTGCCAGCAGCCGACTGATGATTGAGCAGTTCTTC.

The genes are TRBV28 and TRBJ2-5; 7 nucleotides agree with TRBD2. The CDR3 contains 15 residues. Germline V CDR1 and CDR2: MDHEN, SYDVKM. Germline trimming cut 5 bases from V and 1 base from J; bases unmatched to any gene: 7. This chain's CDR3 is CASSPRDYLQETQYF. CDR3 nucleotides: TGTGCCAGCAGTCCCCGGGACTATCTCCAAGAGACCCAGTACTTC. The variable domain in full, completed from reference TRBV28 and TRBJ2-5, reads DVKVTQSSRYLVKRTGEKVFLECVQDMDHENMFWYRQDPGLGLRLIYFSYDVKMKEKGDIPEGYSVSREKKERFSLILESASTNQTSMYLCASSPRDYLQETQYFGPGTRLLVL.

This chain uses TRBV28 with TRBJ1-5, with D possibly TRBD1 on 5 matching bases. Germline V gene data show CDR1 as MDHEN and CDR2 as SYDVKM. This CDR3 has 14 amino acids. V was trimmed by 3 bases and J by 5 bases, leaving 11 bases between them. The CDR3 nucleotides are TGTGCCAGCAGTTTTCGGGGGGGAGATCAGCCCCAGCATTTT. It is translated as CASSFRGGDQPQHF.

The rearrangement joins TRBV5-4 to TRBJ2-7; 9 bases match TRBD2. Germline-derived CDR1 and CDR2 are SGHNT and YYREEE (reference sequence). The CDR3 is 16 residues long. Trimming removed 0 bases from V and 7 bases from J; junction bases left unmatched: 11. The CDR3 spells CASSLDPGGGAREQYV. The CDR3 bases are TGTGCCAGCAGCTTGGATCCGGGCGGGGGGGCCCGGGAGCAGTACGTC.

The chain couples TRBV12-3 or TRBV12-4 to TRBJ2-1, with D perhaps matching TRBD1 (6 bases). The CDR3 consists of 11 residues. Between the trimmed V and J ends, which lost 6 bases and 12 bases, there was a span of 12 bases. The CDR3 bases are TGTGCCAGCAGCTCAGGGGCATGGCAGTTCTTC. It yields the protein CASSSGAWQFF.

The V call is TRBV23-1, the J call TRBJ2-3; 9 bases fit TRBD1. TRBV23-1 is noted as an ORF with a role that remains uncertain. V was pared by 5 bases and J by 3 bases, with 12 bases of the junction left unmatched. The CDR3 is made up of 17 amino acids. This CDR3 is CASSSRGQGRSTDTQYF. In nucleotides, the CDR3 is TGCGCCAGCAGTTCTAGGGGACAGGGCCGGTCTACAGATACGCAGTATTTT.

This chain connects TRBV19 to TRBJ2-7; D not resolved. Per the germline V gene, CDR1 is LNHDA and CDR2 is SQIVND (reference sequence). V was cut by 5 bases and J by 0 bases, with 11 bases left in between. CDR3 length: 14 residues. This CDR3 is CASSHHSDSYEQYF. In DNA, the CDR3 is TGTGCCAGTAGTCATCACAGTGACTCCTACGAGCAGTACTTC.

The rearrangement links TRBV11-2 to TRBJ2-7; no reliable D call. Germline CDR1 SGHAT, CDR2 FQNNGV. V was trimmed by 6 bases and J by 3 bases, leaving 9 bases between them. The length of the CDR3 is 12 residues. The CDR3, as DNA: TGTGCCAGCAGTCAGACGGGCTACGAGCAGTACGTC. It specifies CASSQTGYEQYV.

The count of this clone is one. The chain employs TRBV4-1 and TRBJ1-4; 7 bases align to TRBD1. The V segment lost 1 base and the J segment 0 bases; nucleotides outside the gene matches: 2. Germline V lookup: CDR1 MGHRA, CDR2 YSYEKL. The CDR3 is made up of 16 amino acids. CDR3 nucleotides: TGCGCCAGCAGCCAAGGCGGGACAGCAACTAATGAAAAACTGTTTTTT. It codes for CASSQGGTATNEKLFF.

The chain combines TRBV7-9 with TRBJ2-2; tentatively, D is TRBD2 (5 bases). The CDR3 consists of 16 residues. Germline CDR1 is SEHNR and CDR2 is FQNEAQ (reference sequence). Deletions cut 7 bases from V and 3 bases from J, with 18 bases between. The CDR3 sequence is CASTPGGPRDTGELFF. CDR3 DNA sequence: TGTGCCAGCACCCCAGGAGGCCCGAGGGACACCGGGGAGCTGTTTTTT.

The rearrangement joins TRBV5-1 to TRBJ2-1; no reliable D call. Trimming took 3 bases from V and 0 from J, leaving 7 bases between them. Germline CDR1 reads SGHRS; CDR2 reads YFSETQ. This CDR3 region has 14 residues. The CDR3 loop reads CASSWASSYNEQFF. CDR3 in DNA: TGCGCCAGCAGCTGGGCGAGCTCCTACAATGAGCAGTTCTTC.

The chain recombines TRBV29-1 with TRBJ1-2; TRBD1 agrees at 12 bases. CDR1 is SQVTM, CDR2 ANQGSEA, per germline. Germline trimming cut 6 bases from V and 7 bases from J; bases unmatched to any gene: 6. This CDR3 spans 13 amino acids. The CDR3 DNA reads TGCAGCGTGGCGGGACAGGGGGCGAGTGGCTACACCTTC. Translation gives CSVAGQGASGYTF.

This chain joins TRBV28 and TRBJ1-6; TRBD1 matches at 9 bases. The CDR3 is 15 amino acids. The V and J ends lost 5 bases and 7 bases, in that order; junction bases with no gene match: 6. The germline V gene encodes CDR1 MDHEN and CDR2 SYDVKM. CDR3 amino acids: CASSAGTGNNSPLHF. CDR3 in DNA: TGTGCCAGCAGTGCCGGGACAGGGAACAATTCACCCCTCCACTTT.

The gene calls are TRBV11-1 and TRBJ1-1; weak D call: TRBD1 (5 bases). Germline CDR1 is SGHAT and CDR2 is FQDESV (reference sequence). Trimming pared 0 bases from V and 4 bases from J, leaving 6 bases between. The CDR3 runs to 13 residues. The CDR3 DNA follows: TGTGCCAGCAGCTTAGCGGGGCGCACTGAAGCTTTCTTT. Protein: CASSLAGRTEAFF.

J is TRBJ1-6 and V is TRBV18; 7 bases align to TRBD1. V lost 5 bases, J lost 7 bases, and 5 bases stayed unmatched. Germline loops: CDR1 KGHSH, CDR2 LQKENI. This CDR3 spans 14 amino acids. CDR3 DNA sequence: TGTGCCAGCTCAACCGGACAGGAGAATTCACCCCTCCACTTT. Translated, it gives CASSTGQENSPLHF.

The J gene is TRBJ2-3, the V gene TRBV2, with D maybe TRBD1 (6 bases). The CDR3 totals 14 residues. The ends were cut back, 6 bases at V and 0 bases at J, with 10 bases in the middle. CDR1 is SNHLY, CDR2 FYNNEI, per germline. The CDR3 loop reads CASRARGSTDTQYF. The DNA for the CDR3 is TGTGCCAGCAGAGCCAGGGGAAGCACAGATACGCAGTATTTT.

This chain connects TRBV30 to TRBJ1-5; 7 bases align to TRBD1. The CDR3 covers 16 residues. In germline, CDR1 is GTSNPN, CDR2 SVGIG (reference sequence). J lost 2 bases, V lost 6 bases, and 13 bases had no gene match. In DNA form, the CDR3 reads TGTGCCTGTATAGTACCAGGGGGAATCGGCAATCAGCCCCAGCATTTT. This sequence encodes CACIVPGGIGNQPQHF.

This clone was recorded only once. The rearrangement uses TRBV18 and TRBJ1-4, with TRBD1 identical over 7 bases. The CDR3 consists of 16 residues. V gave up 1 base and J gave up 0 bases; unmatched junction bases: 2. Looked up from germline, CDR1 is KGHSH and CDR2 is LQKENI. DNA for the CDR3: TGTGCCAGCTCACCACGGCAGGGGGCAACTAATGAAAAACTGTTTTTT. It codes for CASSPRQGATNEKLFF.

This clone was seen more than once but under ten times. This chain connects TRBV4-2 to TRBJ2-3, with D possibly TRBD2 on 5 matching bases. CDR1 LGHNA and CDR2 YNFKEQ come from the germline V gene. V was trimmed by 0 bases and J by 1 base, leaving 11 bases between them. The CDR3 runs 16 residues. The CDR3 is CASSQDQRSRTDTQYF. The CDR3 DNA reads TGTGCCAGCAGCCAAGATCAGCGGTCGCGCACAGATACGCAGTATTTT.

The V call is TRBV6-5, the J call TRBJ1-2; tentatively, D is TRBD1 (5 bases). CDR1 and CDR2 (germline): MNHEY, SVGAGI. The CDR3 sequence is 13 residues long. Trimming removed 2 bases at V and 7 bases at J, with 11 bases between. The CDR3 region is CASSYDSYGGYTF. CDR3 DNA sequence: TGTGCCAGCAGTTACGACAGTTACGGTGGCTACACCTTC.

The rearrangement links TRBV10-3 to TRBJ2-3; TRBD2 matches 9 bases. Germline V CDR1 and CDR2: ENHRY, SYGVKD. V gave up 4 bases and J gave up 6 bases; unmatched junction bases: 8. There are 15 residues in the CDR3. Written as DNA, the CDR3 is TGTGCCATCAGTGCGACTAGCGGCTTAAAGGATACGCAGTATTTT. This gives the protein CAISATSGLKDTQYF.

The chain joins TRBV5-5 to TRBJ1-5, with D maybe TRBD1 (5 bases). Germline CDR1 and CDR2: SGHKS and YYEKEE (reference sequence). V was pared by 5 bases and J by 5 bases, with 11 bases between. CDR3 length: 13 residues. DNA of the CDR3: TGTGCCAGCAGGCGTTCGGGGGATCAGCCCCAGCATTTT. This codes for CASRRSGDQPQHF.

The chain has TRBV20-1 and TRBJ1-4; D not certain. The CDR3 length is 12 residues. V was cut by 3 bases and J by 7 bases, with 9 bases left in between. The germline gives CDR1 DFQATT, CDR2 SNEGSKA (reference sequence). CDR3 sequence: CSASRSGEKLFF. The CDR3 DNA reads TGCAGTGCTAGTAGATCGGGTGAAAAACTGTTTTTT.